This T cell receptor (beta chain) was obtained from a study of T cells in Graves' hyperthyroidism and ophthalmopathy. Amplification targeted TCR beta CDR3 regions from RNA transcripts. The HTBI primer set drove a first-round RT-PCR of the TCR CDR3. TCRdb processed the multiplex PCR reads anew with MiXCR; each CDR3 protein has one entry. The table lists around 200,000 distinct CDR3 sequences, around 20% of them singletons, with roughly 44% in the top ten. This clonotype showed up many times. In germline, CDR1 is SEHNR, CDR2 FQNEAQ (reference sequence). Trimming cost V 5 bases and J 10 bases, with 6 bases left between them. The CDR3 extends over 11 amino acids. Clinical symptoms, serum thyroxine and TRAb, thyroid ultrasound and orbital computed tomography were used for the diagnoses.

This TCR was recovered from a man aged 35-49 years with Graves' hyperthyroidism. This chain links TRBV7-9 with TRBJ1-6; no clear D. Sequenced: blood. The CDR3 reads CASSPSSPLHF. Here the CDR3 DNA reads TGTGCCAGCAGCCCATCCTCACCCCTCCACTTT. Looking up the rest from reference TRBV7-9 and TRBJ1-6 gives the full variable domain: DTGVSQNPRHKITKRGQNVTFRCDPISEHNRLYWYRQTLGQGPEFLTYFQNEAQLEKSRLLSDRFSAERPKGSFSTLEIQRTEQGDSAMYLCASSPSSPLHFGNGTRLTVT.